This TCR beta chain was identified during a study of blood T cell repertoires in COVID-19. The protocol was immunoSEQ multiplex PCR, while the TCRdb copy is restricted to in-frame clones and leaves out a portion. The data hold some 120,000 clones, with around 83% observed a single time. The CDR3 extends over 15 amino acids. The junction had 3 bases not matched to a gene; V was cut back by 4 bases and J by 1 base. Germline V CDR1 and CDR2: KGHDR, SFDVKD. The TCR was taken from a man aged 25-40 years who had recovered from COVID-19. Material: PBMCs or T cells enriched from blood (not recorded which). V gene TRBV24-1 combines with J gene TRBJ2-5, with 9 bases fitting TRBD2. The CDR3 here is CATSEGGGAQETQYF. The CDR3 DNA sequence: TGTGCCACCAGTGAGGGCGGGGGGGCCCAAGAGACCCAGTACTTC.